This T cell receptor beta chain was sequenced during a study of OX40 agonist ivuxolimab in advanced cancers. This clone was picked up a small number of times. Its antigen remains unknown. Some clones are missing from TCRdb's copy, which holds only in-frame ones; the method was immunoSEQ multiplex PCR. In the table there are about 63,000 clones, 85% to 90% of which are singletons. V lost 0 bases and J lost 6; bases outside the gene matches: 2. The CDR3 consists of 14 residues. The germline V gene encodes CDR1 LNHNV and CDR2 YYDKDF (reference sequence). Study outcomes and limitations: CD8+ T cells averaged more expanded clones than CD4+.

Sampled blood was obtained at baseline, cycle 4 day 1, and cycle 7 day 1. The material was CD4+ or CD8+ T cells sorted from blood, obtained in a trial of the OX40 agonist ivuxolimab. The chain carries TRBV15 and TRBJ2-4, with 7 bases fitting TRBD1. This TCR came from an adult with an advanced solid tumor such as melanoma, head and neck, liver or kidney cancer. The CDR3 DNA reads as TGTGCCACCAGCAGAGACCGACAGGGAAACATTCAGTACTTC. Its translation is CATSRDRQGNIQYF. The entire variable domain, with the rest obtained from reference TRBV15 and TRBJ2-4, is as follows: DAMVIQNPRYQVTQFGKPVTLSCSQTLNHNVMYWYQQKSSQAPKLLFHYYDKDFNNEADTPDNFQSRRPNTSFCFLDIRSPGLGDTAMYLCATSRDRQGNIQYFGAGTRLSVL.